The 20 T cell receptor beta chains below come from one sample, sequenced in a study of shared clonotypes between healthy human individuals. Sequenced by immunoSEQ multiplex PCR; TCRdb stores in-frame clones only, minus some. The data show about 1 million clones, with around 76% seen just once and 1.4% to 1.5% held by the top ten. Input material: memory CD4+ T cells sorted from blood. Noted subset: CD45RA-negative fraction. The receptors originated from a man between 18 and 29 years old in good health.

This clone turned up a few times. In DNA form, the CDR3 reads TGTGCCAGCAGTACGGGTACTAGCAATCAGCCCCAGCATTTT. This codes for CASSTGTSNQPQHF. J is TRBJ1-5 and V is TRBV6-6; D call uncertain. The CDR3 covers 14 residues. CDR1 is MNHNY and CDR2 is SVGAGI in the germline V gene (reference sequence). Trimming stripped 5 bases from V and 0 bases from J, with 8 bases between.

This clone has more than one count but fewer than ten. This sample includes further DNA sequences coding for the same CDR3. The V and J genes are TRBV30 and TRBJ2-7; D is uncertain. Trimming stripped 0 bases from V and 7 bases from J, with 10 bases between. The CDR3 sequence is 12 residues long. Germline-derived CDR1 and CDR2 are GTSNPN and SVGIG (reference sequence). The CDR3 DNA reads as TGTGCCTGGAGTGTTCCCCCCAGGGAGCAGTACTTC. It specifies CAWSVPPREQYF. The entire variable domain, with the rest obtained from reference TRBV30 and TRBJ2-7, is as follows: SQTIHQWPATLVQPVGSPLSLECTVEGTSNPNLYWYRQAAGRGLQLLFYSVGIGQISSEVPQNLSASRPQDRQFILSSKKLLLSDSGFYLCAWSVPPREQYFGPGTRLTVT.

The rearrangement uses TRBV7-2 and TRBJ2-5; D ambiguous. Germline V lookup: CDR1 SGHTA, CDR2 FQGNSA. The CDR3 has 13 amino acids. The V and J ends lost 5 bases and 5 bases respectively, with 12 bases between them. The CDR3 protein is CASSIWGGETQYF. The CDR3, as DNA: TGTGCCAGCAGCATTTGGGGTGGGGAGACCCAGTACTTC.

The chain is built from TRBV29-1 and TRBJ2-1, with 7 positions matching TRBD2. Germline V gene lookup returns CDR1 SQVTM and CDR2 ANQGSEA. The V segment lost 0 bases and the J segment 2 bases; nucleotides outside the gene matches: 10. The CDR3 sequence is 17 residues long. CDR3 nucleotide sequence: TGCAGCGTTGAAGATCGAGAGGGCGGGGGAACCTACAATGAGCAGTTCTTC. It is translated as CSVEDREGGGTYNEQFF.

The chain recombines TRBV28 with TRBJ2-7; 7 bases align to TRBD1. Germline V gene sequence: CDR1 MDHEN, CDR2 SYDVKM. There are 14 residues in the CDR3. The V segment lost 2 bases and the J segment 4 bases; nucleotides outside the gene matches: 5. The CDR3 sequence: CASSLGDSRYEQYF. The CDR3 DNA is TGTGCCAGCAGTTTAGGGGACAGCAGATACGAGCAGTACTTC.

V usage is TRBV11-2 and J usage is TRBJ2-7; the D gene is possibly TRBD1 (5 bases). This CDR3 is 16 amino acids long. The germline gives CDR1 SGHAT, CDR2 FQNNGV. V shed 4 bases and J shed 3 bases, with 19 bases lying between them. The CDR3 is CASSSPSTWGSYEQYF. The CDR3 DNA reads as TGTGCCAGCAGCTCCCCCTCTACATGGGGCAGCTACGAGCAGTACTTC.

A remark on this clone: Different DNA sequences within this sample yield the same CDR3. The V call is TRBV9, the J call TRBJ2-5, with 14 positions matching TRBD2. From germline, CDR1 is SGDLS and CDR2 YYNGEE. The CDR3 consists of 15 residues. J lost 5 bases, V lost 4 bases, and 4 bases had no gene match. This CDR3 reads CASSLGLAGVETQYF. The CDR3 nucleotides read TGTGCCAGCAGCCTGGGACTAGCGGGGGTGGAGACCCAGTACTTC.

This chain connects TRBV7-9 to TRBJ1-1; D perhaps matches TRBD1 (6 bases). The CDR3 totals 14 residues. In germline, CDR1 is SEHNR, CDR2 FQNEAQ (reference sequence). V was pared by 2 bases and J by 7 bases, with 14 bases between. As DNA, the CDR3 is TGTGCCAGCAGCTTAATGGGTCAGGGGCTTGAAGCTTTCTTT. This translates into CASSLMGQGLEAFF.

This clone was recorded only once. The genes are TRBV10-3 and TRBJ2-7, with D perhaps being TRBD1 or TRBD2 (5 bases each). CDR1 ENHRY and CDR2 SYGVKD come from the germline V gene. Trimming left V 5 bases short and J 4 bases short, with 21 bases between. CDR3 size: 16 residues. The CDR3 spells CAISNPGTQLPYEQYF. The CDR3 DNA reads TGTGCCATCAGTAATCCCGGGACCCAACTTCCTTACGAGCAGTACTTC.

The chain joins TRBV4-3 to TRBJ2-1; possible D gene TRBD2, 7 bases. The CDR3 extends over 19 amino acids. Germline values: CDR1 LGHNA, CDR2 YSLEER. V was cut by 0 bases and J by 6 bases, with 24 bases left in between. The CDR3 loop reads CASSQDRRASGRGLNEQFF. CDR3 nucleotide sequence: TGCGCCAGCAGCCAAGATCGTCGGGCTAGCGGCCGGGGGCTCAATGAGCAGTTCTTC.

The chain is built from TRBV30 and TRBJ2-5; D remains unclear. The CDR3 is 15 amino acids. Germline V gives CDR1 GTSNPN, CDR2 SVGIG (reference sequence). V was clipped by 2 bases and J by 6 bases, with 19 bases between them. The CDR3 here is CAWSSTPGKGKTQYF. CDR3 DNA sequence: TGTGCCTGGAGTTCTACCCCAGGAAAGGGCAAGACCCAGTACTTC.

The chain recombines TRBV19 with TRBJ1-4; 7 bases are shared with TRBD1. Germline V CDR1 and CDR2: LNHDA, SQIVND (reference sequence). The CDR3 runs to 14 residues. V lost 5 bases to trimming and J lost 4 bases; unmatched junction nucleotides: 4. Here the CDR3 DNA reads TGTGCCAGTAGTGGAGGGGGCCTTAATGAAAAACTGTTTTTT. Protein: CASSGGGLNEKLFF.

V usage is TRBV19 and J usage is TRBJ1-4; D is perhaps TRBD1 (5 bases). Germline CDR1 LNHDA, CDR2 SQIVND (reference sequence). Trimming pared 5 bases from V and 7 bases from J, leaving 14 bases between. CDR3 length: 14 residues. CDR3 sequence (DNA): TGTGCCAGTAGTCCGGGAGGGGCGGCTGAAAAACTGTTTTTT. Translation gives CASSPGGAAEKLFF.

CDR3 DNA: TGTGCCAGCAGCTTAGAAGCGGCTAGCACAGATACGCAGTATTTT. Translated, it gives CASSLEAASTDTQYF. The V call is TRBV7-2, the J call TRBJ2-3; maybe TRBD2 (5 bases). The CDR3 sequence is 15 residues long. Germline CDR1 reads SGHTA; CDR2 reads FQGNSA. The V end was cut by 1 base, the J end by 0 bases, with 8 bases between.

The chain links TRBV28 to TRBJ2-7; the D is unclear. The V gene lost 8 bases and the J gene lost 3 bases, with 8 bases spanning the gap. The CDR3 has 11 residues. Germline V lookup: CDR1 MDHEN, CDR2 SYDVKM. The CDR3 DNA is TGTGCCAGCGGAGTGAACTACGAGCAGTACTTC. It encodes CASGVNYEQYF.

This chain uses TRBV5-5 with TRBJ2-7; D gene unclear. The CDR3 consists of 12 residues. The V and J ends lost 2 bases and 4 bases respectively, with 7 bases between them. CDR1 and CDR2 from the germline V gene are SGHKS and YYEKEE (reference sequence). Here the CDR3 DNA reads TGTGCCAGCAGCTTTGAGCCTTACGAGCAGTACTTC. It codes for CASSFEPYEQYF.

The V gene is TRBV7-2, the J gene TRBJ2-3, with 7 bases fitting TRBD2. V gave up 1 base and J gave up 2 bases; unmatched junction bases: 3. This CDR3 spans 15 amino acids. Germline V gene lookup returns CDR1 SGHTA and CDR2 FQGNSA. The CDR3 loop reads CASSLGAGTTDTQYF. The CDR3 nucleotides read TGTGCCAGCAGCTTAGGAGCGGGGACCACAGATACGCAGTATTTT. The whole variable domain, remainder taken from reference TRBV7-2 and TRBJ2-3, is GAGVSQSPSNKVTEKGKDVELRCDPISGHTALYWYRQSLGQGLEFLIYFQGNSAPDKSGLPSDRFSAERTGGSVSTLTIQRTQQEDSAVYLCASSLGAGTTDTQYFGPGTRLTVL.

This chain uses TRBV5-4 with TRBJ2-1; D is possibly TRBD2 (6 bases). The germline V gene encodes CDR1 SGHNT and CDR2 YYREEE (reference sequence). The V and J ends lost 4 bases and 6 bases respectively, with 14 bases between them. This CDR3 region has 14 residues. CDR3 sequence: CASSPGLPSNEQFF. In DNA, the CDR3 is TGTGCCAGCAGCCCGGGACTCCCCTCCAATGAGCAGTTCTTC.

A word on this clone: Other DNA sequences in this specimen translate into the identical CDR3. The chain combines TRBV20-1 with TRBJ2-3; D is ambiguous. The CDR3 is made up of 11 amino acids. V shed 5 bases and J shed 6 bases, with 9 bases lying between them. The germline gives CDR1 DFQATT, CDR2 SNEGSKA (reference sequence). CDR3 sequence reads: CSASFGDTQYF. The CDR3 region has the DNA TGCAGTGCTTCCTTCGGGGATACGCAGTATTTT.

This chain connects TRBV5-1 to TRBJ2-5; D is possibly TRBD1 or TRBD2 (6 bases each). There are 16 residues in the CDR3. Trimming shortened V by 3 bases and J by 1 base, and 16 bases separated the two germline ends. Germline CDR1 and CDR2: SGHRS and YFSETQ. The CDR3 DNA is TGCGCCAGCAGCTCAACAGGACGGGGGCCCCAAGAGACCCAGTACTTC. It translates to CASSSTGRGPQETQYF.